This T cell receptor (beta chain) was sequenced during a study of T cell responses to AZD1222 COVID-19 vaccine. Trimming stripped 4 bases from V and 5 bases from J, with 12 bases between. The CDR3 spans 13 residues. Germline V gene sequence: CDR1 SGHRS, CDR2 YFSETQ. TCRdb's copy holds only in-frame clones and misses some; the assay was immunoSEQ multiplex PCR. The data contain about 130,000 clones, 88% of them singletons. The sequence came from an adult who received the AZD1222 COVID-19 vaccine. This specimen was peripheral blood, taken 28 days after the second AZD1222 dose. The chain uses TRBV5-1 and TRBJ1-1, with D uncertain. CDR3 nucleotide sequence: TGCGCCAGCAGCGGCACGTCGGGGACTGAAGCTTTCTTT. Its protein is CASSGTSGTEAFF.